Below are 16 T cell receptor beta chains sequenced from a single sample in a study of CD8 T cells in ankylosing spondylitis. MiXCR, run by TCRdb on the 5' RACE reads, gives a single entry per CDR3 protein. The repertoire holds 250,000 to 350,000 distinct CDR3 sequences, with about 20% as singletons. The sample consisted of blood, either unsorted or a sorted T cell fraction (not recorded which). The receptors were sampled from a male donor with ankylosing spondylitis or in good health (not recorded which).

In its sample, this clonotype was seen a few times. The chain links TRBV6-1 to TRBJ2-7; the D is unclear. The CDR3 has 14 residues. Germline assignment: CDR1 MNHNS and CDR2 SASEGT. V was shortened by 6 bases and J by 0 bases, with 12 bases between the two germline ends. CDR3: CASSDGGVSYEQYV. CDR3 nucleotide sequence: TGTGCCAGCAGCGATGGCGGCGTCTCCTACGAGCAGTACGTC.

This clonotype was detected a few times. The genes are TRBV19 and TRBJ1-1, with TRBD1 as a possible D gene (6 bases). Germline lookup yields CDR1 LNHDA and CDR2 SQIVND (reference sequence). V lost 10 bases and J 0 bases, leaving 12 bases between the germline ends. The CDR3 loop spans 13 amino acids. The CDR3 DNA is TGTGCCACTACGGACAGCATGAACACTGAAGCTTTCTTT. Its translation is CATTDSMNTEAFF.

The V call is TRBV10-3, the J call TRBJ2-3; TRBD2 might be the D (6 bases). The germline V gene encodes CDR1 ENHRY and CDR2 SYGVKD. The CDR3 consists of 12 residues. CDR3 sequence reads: CAAGTATDTQYF. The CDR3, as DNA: TGTGCTGCCGGGACTGCCACAGATACGCAGTATTTT.

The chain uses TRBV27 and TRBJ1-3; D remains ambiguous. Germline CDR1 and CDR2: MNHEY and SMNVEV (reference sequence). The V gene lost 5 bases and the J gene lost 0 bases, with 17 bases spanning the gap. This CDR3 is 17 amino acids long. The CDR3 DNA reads TGTGCCAGCAGTCCGCTTGGAGGATGGATCTCTGGAAACACCATATATTTT. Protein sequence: CASSPLGGWISGNTIYF.

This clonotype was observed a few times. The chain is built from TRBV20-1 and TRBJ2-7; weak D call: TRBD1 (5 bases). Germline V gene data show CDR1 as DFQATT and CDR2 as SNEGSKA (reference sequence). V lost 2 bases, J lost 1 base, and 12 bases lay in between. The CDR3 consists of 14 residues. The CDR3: CSARTVQASYEQYV. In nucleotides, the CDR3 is TGCAGTGCTAGAACAGTACAGGCATCCTACGAGCAGTACGTC.

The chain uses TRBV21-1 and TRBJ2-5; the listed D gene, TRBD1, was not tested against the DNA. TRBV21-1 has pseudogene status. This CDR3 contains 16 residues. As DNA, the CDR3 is TGTGCCAGCAGCAAAGCGCTTTGGGGGGCGCGAGAGACCCAGTACTTC. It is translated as CASSKALWGARETQYF.

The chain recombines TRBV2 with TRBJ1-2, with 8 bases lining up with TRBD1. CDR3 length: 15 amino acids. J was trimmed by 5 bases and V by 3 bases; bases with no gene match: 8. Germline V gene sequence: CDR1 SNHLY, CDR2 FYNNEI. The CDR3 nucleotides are TGTGCCAGCAGTGAGAAACAGGGGGGAGGTTATGGCTACACCTTC. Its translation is CASSEKQGGGYGYTF.

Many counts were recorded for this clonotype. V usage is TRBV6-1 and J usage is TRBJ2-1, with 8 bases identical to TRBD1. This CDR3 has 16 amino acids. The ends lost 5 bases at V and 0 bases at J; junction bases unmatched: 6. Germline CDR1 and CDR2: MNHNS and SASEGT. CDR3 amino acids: CASSTSGGYSYNEQFF. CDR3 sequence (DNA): TGTGCCAGCAGTACATCAGGGGGCTACTCCTACAATGAGCAGTTCTTC.

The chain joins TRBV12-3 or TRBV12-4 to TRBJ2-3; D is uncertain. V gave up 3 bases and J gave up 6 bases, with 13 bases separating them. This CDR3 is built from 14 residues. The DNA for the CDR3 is TGTGCCAGCAGTTTGGGCCAGCTTAGCGATACGCAGTATTTT. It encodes CASSLGQLSDTQYF.

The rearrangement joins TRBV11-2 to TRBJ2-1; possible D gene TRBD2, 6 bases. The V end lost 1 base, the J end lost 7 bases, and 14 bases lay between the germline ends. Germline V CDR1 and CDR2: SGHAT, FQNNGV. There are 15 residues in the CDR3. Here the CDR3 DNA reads TGTGCCAGCAGCTTAGGGGGGTTAGGGAGGAATGAGCAGTTCTTC. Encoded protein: CASSLGGLGRNEQFF.

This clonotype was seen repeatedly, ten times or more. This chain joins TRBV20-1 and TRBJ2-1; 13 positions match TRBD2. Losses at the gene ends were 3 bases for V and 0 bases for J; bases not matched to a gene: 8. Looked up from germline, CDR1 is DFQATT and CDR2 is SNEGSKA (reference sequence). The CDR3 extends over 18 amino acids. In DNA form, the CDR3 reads TGCAGTGCTAGGACACGAAGGACTAGCGGGAGCTCCTACAATGAGCAGTTCTTC. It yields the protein CSARTRRTSGSSYNEQFF.

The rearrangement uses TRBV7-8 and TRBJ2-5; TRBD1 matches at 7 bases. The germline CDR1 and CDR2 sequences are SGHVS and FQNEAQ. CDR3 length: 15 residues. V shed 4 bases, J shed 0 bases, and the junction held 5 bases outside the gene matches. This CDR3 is CASSSGQRYQETQYF. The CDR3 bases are TGTGCCAGCAGCTCGGGACAGCGGTACCAAGAGACCCAGTACTTC.

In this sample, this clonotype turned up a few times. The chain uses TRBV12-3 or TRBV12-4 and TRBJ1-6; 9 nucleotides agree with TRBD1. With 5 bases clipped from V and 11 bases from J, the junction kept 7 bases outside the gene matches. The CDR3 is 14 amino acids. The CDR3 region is CASSATGGMAPLHF. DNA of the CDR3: TGTGCCAGCAGTGCTACAGGGGGCATGGCACCCCTCCACTTT.

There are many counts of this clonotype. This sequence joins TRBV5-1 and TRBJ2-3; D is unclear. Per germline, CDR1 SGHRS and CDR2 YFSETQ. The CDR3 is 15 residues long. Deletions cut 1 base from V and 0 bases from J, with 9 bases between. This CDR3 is CASSLRGPSTDTQYF. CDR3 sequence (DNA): TGCGCCAGCAGCTTGCGAGGCCCTAGCACAGATACGCAGTATTTT.

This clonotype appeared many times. CDR3: CASSLGTGTGDFWSTEAFF. For the CDR3, the DNA is TGCGCCAGCAGCTTGGGGACCGGGACAGGGGATTTTTGGAGCACTGAAGCTTTCTTT. The V gene is TRBV5-1, the J gene TRBJ1-1, with 10 bases fitting TRBD1. The CDR3 sequence is 19 residues long. Unmatched junction bases numbered 15, after V lost 0 bases and J lost 4 bases. The germline V gene has CDR1 SGHRS and CDR2 YFSETQ.

The CDR3 here is CASSLGATEAFF. The CDR3 DNA reads as TGTGCCAGCAGCTTGGGCGCCACTGAAGCTTTCTTT. The V and J genes are TRBV5-5 and TRBJ1-1; D is ambiguous. The CDR3 sequence is 12 residues long. Germline V gives CDR1 SGHKS, CDR2 YYEKEE (reference sequence). Trimming pared 0 bases from V and 4 bases from J, leaving 4 bases between.